This TCR beta chain was captured by sequencing in a study of blood T cell repertoires in COVID-19. The assay was immunoSEQ multiplex PCR, and TCRdb's table has in-frame clones only and misses some. This table has fewer than 120,000 clones, nearly 90% appearing once. The sample was peripheral blood. This clonotype originated in a human donor in a cohort sampled during active COVID-19.

CDR3: CASSTRHRTTNEKLFF. DNA of the CDR3: TGTGCCAGCAGCACTAGGCACAGAACAACTAATGAAAAACTGTTTTTT. The gene calls are TRBV7-8 and TRBJ1-4; no definite D call. In germline, CDR1 is SGHVS, CDR2 FQNEAQ. The CDR3 has 16 amino acids. The V and J ends lost 5 bases and 0 bases respectively, with 13 bases between them. The variable domain in full, with the rest retrieved from reference TRBV7-8 and TRBJ1-4, is GAGVSQSPRYKVAKRGQDVALRCDPISGHVSLFWYQQALGQGPEFLTYFQNEAQLDKSGLPSDRFFAERPEGSVSTLKIQRTQQEDSAVYLCASSTRHRTTNEKLFFGSGTQLSVL.